This TCR beta chain was identified during a study of technical replicates of blood from several donors. With 6 bases removed from V and 1 base from J, the gap between germline ends came to 12 bases. The CDR3 sequence is 14 residues long. Germline V lookup: CDR1 MNHEY, CDR2 SMNVEV (reference sequence). TCRdb's copy holds only in-frame clones and misses some; the assay was immunoSEQ multiplex PCR. The table has about 73,000 clones, 85% to 95% seen once. Material for sequencing was T cells isolated from PBMCs. The rearrangement joins TRBV27 to TRBJ1-1; D gene unclear. The source is a human donor in good health. The CDR3 coding sequence is TGTGCCAGCAGGTTTGGGCCGGCGAACACTGAAGCTTTCTTT. Protein sequence: CASRFGPANTEAFF.